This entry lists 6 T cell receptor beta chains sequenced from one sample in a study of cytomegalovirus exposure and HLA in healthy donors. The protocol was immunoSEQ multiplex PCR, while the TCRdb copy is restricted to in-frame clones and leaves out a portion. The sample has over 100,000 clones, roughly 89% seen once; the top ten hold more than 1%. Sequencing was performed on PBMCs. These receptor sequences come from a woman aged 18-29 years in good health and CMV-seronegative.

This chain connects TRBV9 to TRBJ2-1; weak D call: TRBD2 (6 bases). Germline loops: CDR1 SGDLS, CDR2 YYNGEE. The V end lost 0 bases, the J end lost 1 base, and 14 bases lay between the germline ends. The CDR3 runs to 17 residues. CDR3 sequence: CASSVGGRGWSYNEQFF. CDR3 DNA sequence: TGTGCCAGCAGCGTAGGGGGACGGGGGTGGTCCTACAATGAGCAGTTCTTC.

CDR3 in amino acids: CASSQAWSGGVYNEQFF. The CDR3 region has the DNA TGCGCCAGCAGCCAAGCGTGGAGCGGGGGGGTATACAATGAGCAGTTCTTC. The V gene is TRBV4-1, the J gene TRBJ2-1; TRBD2 agrees at 10 bases. This CDR3 has 17 residues. V shed 1 base and J 4 bases; nucleotides not matched to a gene: 7. Germline assignment: CDR1 MGHRA and CDR2 YSYEKL.

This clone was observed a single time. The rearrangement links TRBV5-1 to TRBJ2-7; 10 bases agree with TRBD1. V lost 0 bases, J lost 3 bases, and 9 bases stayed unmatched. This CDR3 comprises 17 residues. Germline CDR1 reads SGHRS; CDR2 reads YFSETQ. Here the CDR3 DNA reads TGCGCCAGCAGCTTGGAGGACTCCGGGACAGGGGACTACGAGCAGTACTTC. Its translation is CASSLEDSGTGDYEQYF.

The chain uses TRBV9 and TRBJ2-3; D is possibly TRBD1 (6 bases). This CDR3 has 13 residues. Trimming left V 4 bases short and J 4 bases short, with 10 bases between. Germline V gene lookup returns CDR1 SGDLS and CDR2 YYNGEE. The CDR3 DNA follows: TGTGCCAGCAGCTGGACAGAAGCAGATACGCAGTATTTT. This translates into CASSWTEADTQYF.

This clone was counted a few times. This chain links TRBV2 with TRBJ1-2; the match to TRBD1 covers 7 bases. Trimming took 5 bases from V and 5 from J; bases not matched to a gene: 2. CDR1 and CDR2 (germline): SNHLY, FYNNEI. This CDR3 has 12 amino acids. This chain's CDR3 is CASSPQGYGYTF. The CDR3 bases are TGTGCCAGCAGTCCACAGGGGTATGGCTACACCTTC.

The CDR3 loop reads CASSLRRTATNEKLFF. The DNA for the CDR3 is TGTGCCAGCAGCTTACGCAGGACAGCAACTAATGAAAAACTGTTTTTT. This chain joins TRBV5-6 and TRBJ1-4, with D maybe TRBD1 (6 bases). Germline V CDR1 and CDR2: SGHDT, YYEEEE. This CDR3 contains 16 residues. V lost 2 bases, J lost 0 bases, and 11 bases lay in between.